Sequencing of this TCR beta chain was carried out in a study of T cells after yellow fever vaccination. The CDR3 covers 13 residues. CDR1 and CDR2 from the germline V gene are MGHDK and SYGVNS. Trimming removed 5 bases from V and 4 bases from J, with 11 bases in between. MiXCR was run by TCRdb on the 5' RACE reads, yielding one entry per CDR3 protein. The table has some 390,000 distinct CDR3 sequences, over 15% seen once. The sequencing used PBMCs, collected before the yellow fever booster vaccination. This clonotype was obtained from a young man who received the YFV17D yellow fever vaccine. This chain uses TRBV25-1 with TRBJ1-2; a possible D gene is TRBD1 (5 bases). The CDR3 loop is CASSTHDSYGYTF. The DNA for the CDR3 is TGTGCCAGCAGTACCCACGACAGCTATGGCTACACCTTC.